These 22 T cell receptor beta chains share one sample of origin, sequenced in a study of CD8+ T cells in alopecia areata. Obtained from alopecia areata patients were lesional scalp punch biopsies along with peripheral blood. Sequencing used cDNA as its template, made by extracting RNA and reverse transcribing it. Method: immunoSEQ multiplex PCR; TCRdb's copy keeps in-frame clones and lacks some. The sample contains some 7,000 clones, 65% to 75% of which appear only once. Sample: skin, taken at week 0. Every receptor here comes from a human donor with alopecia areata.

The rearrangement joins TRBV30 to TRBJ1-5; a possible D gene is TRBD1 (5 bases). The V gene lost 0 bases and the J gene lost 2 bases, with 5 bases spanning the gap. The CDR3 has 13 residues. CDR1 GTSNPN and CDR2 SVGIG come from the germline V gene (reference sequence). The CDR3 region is CAWSVQGNQPQHF. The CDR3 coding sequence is TGTGCCTGGAGTGTACAGGGCAATCAGCCCCAGCATTTT.

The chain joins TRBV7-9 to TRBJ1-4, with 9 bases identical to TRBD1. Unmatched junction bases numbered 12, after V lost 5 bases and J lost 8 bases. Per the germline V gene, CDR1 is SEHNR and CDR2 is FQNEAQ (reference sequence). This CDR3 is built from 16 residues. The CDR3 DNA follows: TGTGCCAGCAGCCCGCTCTGGACAGGGGTTCAGGAAAAACTGTTTTTT. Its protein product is CASSPLWTGVQEKLFF. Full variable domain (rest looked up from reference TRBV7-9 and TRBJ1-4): DTGVSQNPRHKITKRGQNVTFRCDPISEHNRLYWYRQTLGQGPEFLTYFQNEAQLEKSRLLSDRFSAERPKGSFSTLEIQRTEQGDSAMYLCASSPLWTGVQEKLFFGSGTQLSVL.

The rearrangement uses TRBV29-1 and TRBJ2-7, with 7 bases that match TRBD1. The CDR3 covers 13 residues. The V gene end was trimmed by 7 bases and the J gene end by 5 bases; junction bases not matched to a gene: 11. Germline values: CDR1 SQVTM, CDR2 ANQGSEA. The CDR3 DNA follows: TGCAGCGCCGTTTGGGACAGTTCCGACGAGCAGTACTTC. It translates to CSAVWDSSDEQYF.

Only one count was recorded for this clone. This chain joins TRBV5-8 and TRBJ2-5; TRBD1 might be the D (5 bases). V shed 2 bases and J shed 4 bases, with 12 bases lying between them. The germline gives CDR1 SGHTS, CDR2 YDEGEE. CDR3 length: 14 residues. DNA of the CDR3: TGTGCCAGCAGCTTCTCAGGGCTGGGAGAGACCCAGTACTTC. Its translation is CASSFSGLGETQYF.

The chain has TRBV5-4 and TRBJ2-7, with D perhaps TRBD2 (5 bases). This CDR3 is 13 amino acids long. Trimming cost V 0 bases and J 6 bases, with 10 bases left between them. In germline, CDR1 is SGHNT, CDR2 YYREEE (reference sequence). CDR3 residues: CASSLGPRGEQYF. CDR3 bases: TGTGCCAGCAGCTTGGGCCCCCGGGGCGAGCAGTACTTC.

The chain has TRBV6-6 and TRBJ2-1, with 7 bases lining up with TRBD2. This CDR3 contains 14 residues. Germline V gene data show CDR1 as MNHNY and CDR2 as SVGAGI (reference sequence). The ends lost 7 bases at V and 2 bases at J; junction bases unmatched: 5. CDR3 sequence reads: CASTHGGTYNEQFF. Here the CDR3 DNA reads TGTGCCAGCACTCACGGGGGGACCTACAATGAGCAGTTCTTC.

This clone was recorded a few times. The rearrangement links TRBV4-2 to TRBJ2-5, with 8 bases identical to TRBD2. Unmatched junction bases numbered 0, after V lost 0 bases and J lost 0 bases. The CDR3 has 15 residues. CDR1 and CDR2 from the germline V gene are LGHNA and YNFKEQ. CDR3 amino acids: CASSQERGDQETQYF. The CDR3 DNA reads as TGTGCCAGCAGCCAAGAGCGGGGGGACCAAGAGACCCAGTACTTC.

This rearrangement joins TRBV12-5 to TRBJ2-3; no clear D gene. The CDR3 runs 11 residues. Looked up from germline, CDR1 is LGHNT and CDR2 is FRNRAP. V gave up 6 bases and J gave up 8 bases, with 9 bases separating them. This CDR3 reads CASGSQLTQYF. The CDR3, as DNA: TGTGCTAGTGGCTCCCAGCTTACGCAGTATTTT.

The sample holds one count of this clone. This chain's CDR3 is CASSQVQYYGYTF. The CDR3, as DNA: TGCGCCAGCAGCCAAGTCCAGTACTATGGCTACACCTTC. The rearrangement uses TRBV4-1 and TRBJ1-2; no reliable D call. Per the germline V gene, CDR1 is MGHRA and CDR2 is YSYEKL. V was trimmed by 1 base and J by 3 bases, leaving 6 bases between them. The CDR3 extends over 13 amino acids.

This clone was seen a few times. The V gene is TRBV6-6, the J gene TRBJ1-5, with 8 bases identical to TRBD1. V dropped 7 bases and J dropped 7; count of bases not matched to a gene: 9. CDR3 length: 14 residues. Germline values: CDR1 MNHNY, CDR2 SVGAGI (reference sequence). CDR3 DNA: TGTGCCAGCAACGACGGACAGGGAAGACAGCCCCAGCATTTT. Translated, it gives CASNDGQGRQPQHF.

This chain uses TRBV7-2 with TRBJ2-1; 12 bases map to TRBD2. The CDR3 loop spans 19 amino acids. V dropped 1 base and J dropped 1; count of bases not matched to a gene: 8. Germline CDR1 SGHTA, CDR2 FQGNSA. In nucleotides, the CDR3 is TGTGCCAGCAGCTTAGGCCTAGGGCTAGCGGGGGGGTCCTACAATGAGCAGTTCTTC. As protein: CASSLGLGLAGGSYNEQFF.

CDR3 coding DNA: TGTGCCAGCAGCTTAGGGGGCTTCCAAGAGACCCAGTACTTC. Amino acid sequence: CASSLGGFQETQYF. The genes are TRBV7-9 and TRBJ2-5, with D maybe TRBD1 (5 bases). V lost 1 base and J lost 1, with 7 bases in between. This CDR3 is 14 amino acids long. Germline V lookup: CDR1 SEHNR, CDR2 FQNEAQ (reference sequence). The entire variable domain, with the rest obtained from reference TRBV7-9 and TRBJ2-5, is as follows: DTGVSQNPRHKITKRGQNVTFRCDPISEHNRLYWYRQTLGQGPEFLTYFQNEAQLEKSRLLSDRFSAERPKGSFSTLEIQRTEQGDSAMYLCASSLGGFQETQYFGPGTRLLVL.

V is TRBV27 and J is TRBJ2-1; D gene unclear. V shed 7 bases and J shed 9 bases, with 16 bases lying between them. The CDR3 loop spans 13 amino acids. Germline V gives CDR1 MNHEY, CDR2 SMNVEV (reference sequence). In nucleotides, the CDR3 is TGTGCCAGCACCCCCCGTGGGCGATTTGAGCAGTTCTTC. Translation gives CASTPRGRFEQFF.

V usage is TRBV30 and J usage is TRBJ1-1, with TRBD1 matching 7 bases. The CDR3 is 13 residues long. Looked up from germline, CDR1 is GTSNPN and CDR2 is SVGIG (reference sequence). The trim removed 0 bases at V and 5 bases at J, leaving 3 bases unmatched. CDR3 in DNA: TGTGCCTGGAGTGTAGACAGGGAGACTGAAGCTTTCTTT. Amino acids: CAWSVDRETEAFF.

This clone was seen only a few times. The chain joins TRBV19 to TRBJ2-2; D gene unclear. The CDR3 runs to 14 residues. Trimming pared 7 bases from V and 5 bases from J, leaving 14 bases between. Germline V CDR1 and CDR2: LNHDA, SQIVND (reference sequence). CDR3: CASTDIVWTGELFF. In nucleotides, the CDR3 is TGTGCCAGTACTGATATAGTGTGGACCGGGGAGCTGTTTTTT.

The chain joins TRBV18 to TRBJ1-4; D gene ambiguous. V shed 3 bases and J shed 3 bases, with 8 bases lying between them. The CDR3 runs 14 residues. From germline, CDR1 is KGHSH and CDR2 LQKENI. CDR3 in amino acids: CASSPRAANEKLFF. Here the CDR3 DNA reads TGTGCCAGCTCACCGCGGGCCGCTAATGAAAAACTGTTTTTT.

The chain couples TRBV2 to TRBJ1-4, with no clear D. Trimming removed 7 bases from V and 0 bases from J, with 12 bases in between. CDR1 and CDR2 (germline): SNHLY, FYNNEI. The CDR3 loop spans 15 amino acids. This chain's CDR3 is CASNEDTTTNEKLFF. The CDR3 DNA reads TGTGCCAGCAATGAGGATACGACAACTAATGAAAAACTGTTTTTT.

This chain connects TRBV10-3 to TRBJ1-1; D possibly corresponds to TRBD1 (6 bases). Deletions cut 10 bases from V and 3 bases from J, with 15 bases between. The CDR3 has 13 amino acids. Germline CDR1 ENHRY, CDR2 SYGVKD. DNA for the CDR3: TGTGCCAGCAGAGACAGGCGTGACACTGAAGCTTTCTTT. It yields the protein CASRDRRDTEAFF.

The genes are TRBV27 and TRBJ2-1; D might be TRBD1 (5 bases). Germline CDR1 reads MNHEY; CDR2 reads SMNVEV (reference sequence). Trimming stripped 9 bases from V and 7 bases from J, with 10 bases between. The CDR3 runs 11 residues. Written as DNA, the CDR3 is TGTGCCAGTAAGACAGAGAATGAGCAGTTCTTC. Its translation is CASKTENEQFF.

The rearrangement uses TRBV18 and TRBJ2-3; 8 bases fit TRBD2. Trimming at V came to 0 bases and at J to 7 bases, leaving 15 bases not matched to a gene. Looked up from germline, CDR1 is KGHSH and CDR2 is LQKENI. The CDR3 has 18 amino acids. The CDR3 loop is CASSPPSQHGGAWNTQYF. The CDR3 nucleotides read TGTGCCAGCTCACCACCTTCCCAACACGGGGGGGCGTGGAATACGCAGTATTTT.

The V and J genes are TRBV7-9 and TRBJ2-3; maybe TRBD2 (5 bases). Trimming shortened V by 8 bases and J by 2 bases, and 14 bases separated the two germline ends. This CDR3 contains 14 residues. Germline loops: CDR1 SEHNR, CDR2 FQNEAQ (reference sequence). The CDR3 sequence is CASVPRGSTDTQYF. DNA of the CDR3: TGTGCCAGCGTTCCACGGGGTTCCACAGATACGCAGTATTTT. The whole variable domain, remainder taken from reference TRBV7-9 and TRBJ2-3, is DTGVSQNPRHKITKRGQNVTFRCDPISEHNRLYWYRQTLGQGPEFLTYFQNEAQLEKSRLLSDRFSAERPKGSFSTLEIQRTEQGDSAMYLCASVPRGSTDTQYFGPGTRLTVL.

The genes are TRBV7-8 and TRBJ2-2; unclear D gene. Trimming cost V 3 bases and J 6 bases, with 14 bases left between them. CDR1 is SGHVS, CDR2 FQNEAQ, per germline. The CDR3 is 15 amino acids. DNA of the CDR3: TGTGCCAGCAGCTTTCTGGGCCTCTGGGCCGGGGAGCTGTTTTTT. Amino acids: CASSFLGLWAGELFF. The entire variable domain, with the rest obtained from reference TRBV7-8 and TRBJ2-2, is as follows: GAGVSQSPRYKVAKRGQDVALRCDPISGHVSLFWYQQALGQGPEFLTYFQNEAQLDKSGLPSDRFFAERPEGSVSTLKIQRTQQEDSAVYLCASSFLGLWAGELFFGEGSRLTVL.